The present entry profiles one TCR beta chain with its context. Per the authors' pipeline: Reference gene primer amplification in the assay estimated nucleated cell counts. The table came from immunoSEQ multiplex PCR; TCRdb's copy has only in-frame clones and leaves some out. That table gives V, J and clone size, and the DNA gave D and trimming. Here the sample spans about 100,000 clones, 70% to 90% being singletons. Germline-derived CDR1 and CDR2 are LNHNV and YYDKDF (reference sequence). Deletions cut 3 bases from V and 0 bases from J, with 9 bases between. This CDR3 is 14 amino acids long. The data belong to a study of blood T cell repertoires in COVID-19. Study context: The United States, Italy and Spain provided the acute and convalescent COVID-19 samples. Sample material is recorded as cDNA or gDNA derived from T cells, B-cell-depleted T cells, or PBMCs.

Sequenced material: peripheral blood. The source of this sequence is a woman aged 55-69 years in a cohort sampled during active or convalescent COVID-19. The rearrangement uses TRBV15 and TRBJ2-7; D is undetermined. The CDR3 sequence is CATSSLLSSYEQYF. As DNA, the CDR3 is TGTGCCACCAGCAGCCTGCTTAGCTCCTACGAGCAGTACTTC.